This T cell receptor (beta chain) originates from a study of OX40 agonist ivuxolimab in advanced cancers. Overall study context: Partial responses occurred in three patients (one hepatocellular carcinoma, two cutaneous melanoma).

TCRdb keeps only in-frame clones here, not all; method: immunoSEQ multiplex PCR. The sample contains 45,000 to 65,000 clones, around nine tenths of which appear only once. This sequence was found in an adult with an advanced solid tumor such as melanoma, head and neck, liver or kidney cancer. The sample in question was CD4+ or CD8+ T cells sorted from blood, obtained in a trial of the OX40 agonist ivuxolimab.

CDR3 sequence (DNA): TGTGCCAGCAGTCCATGGACGGGACTAGCGGGGCTGGGGGATGAGCAGTTCTTC. It yields the protein CASSPWTGLAGLGDEQFF. The gene calls are TRBV28 and TRBJ2-1, with TRBD2 matching over 13 bases. The CDR3 is made up of 18 amino acids. The germline gives CDR1 MDHEN, CDR2 SYDVKM. V was pared by 5 bases and J by 8 bases, with 15 bases of the junction left unmatched. Combining the CDR3 with reference TRBV28 and TRBJ2-1 gives the whole variable domain DVKVTQSSRYLVKRTGEKVFLECVQDMDHENMFWYRQDPGLGLRLIYFSYDVKMKEKGDIPEGYSVSREKKERFSLILESASTNQTSMYLCASSPWTGLAGLGDEQFFGPGTRLTVL.